This entry lists 24 T cell receptor beta chains sequenced from one sample in a study of T cell responses to AZD1222 COVID-19 vaccine. Profiling relied on immunoSEQ multiplex PCR, and the TCRdb table lists in-frame clones only, not all of them. Of around 120,000 clones in the sample, around 84% are singletons; the top ten hold 15% to 20%. The sample consisted of peripheral blood, taken 28 days after the second AZD1222 dose. These receptors originate from an adult who received the AZD1222 COVID-19 vaccine.

The chain combines TRBV2 with TRBJ2-5, with D unresolved. The CDR3 has 15 amino acids. CDR1 is SNHLY, CDR2 FYNNEI, per germline. Trimming pared 9 bases from V and 1 base from J, leaving 18 bases between. The chain's CDR3 is CASLNRDSFQETQYF. CDR3 sequence (DNA): TGTGCCAGTTTGAACAGAGATAGTTTCCAAGAGACCCAGTACTTC.

The chain uses TRBV6-2 or TRBV6-3 and TRBJ2-5; 7 nucleotides agree with TRBD2. The trim removed 2 bases at V and 9 bases at J, leaving 6 bases unmatched. CDR3 length: 13 amino acids. The germline gives CDR1 MNHEY, CDR2 SVGEGT. In DNA, the CDR3 is TGTGCCAGCAGTTACGAGAGCGGGGCGGCCCAGTACTTC. Translation: CASSYESGAAQYF.

The rearrangement links TRBV11-1 to TRBJ2-3; D is ambiguous. The CDR3 has 14 residues. The germline V gene has CDR1 SGHAT and CDR2 FQDESV (reference sequence). Trimming removed 1 base at V and 0 bases at J, with 5 bases between. The CDR3, as DNA: TGTGCCAGCAGCTTAGAACTCAGCACAGATACGCAGTATTTT. Amino acids: CASSLELSTDTQYF.

The genes are TRBV21-1 and TRBJ1-6; TRBD1, the table's D call, lacks a check against the DNA. TRBV21-1 is labeled a pseudogene. This CDR3 is built from 16 residues. The CDR3 bases are TGTGCCAGCAGCAAAGCCTTTCTAGGGGGCCCTTCACCCCTCCACTTT. Translated: CASSKAFLGGPSPLHF.

This clone was seen just once. The chain is built from TRBV18 and TRBJ1-6; D is perhaps TRBD1 (5 bases). In germline, CDR1 is KGHSH, CDR2 LQKENI. Trimming took 6 bases from V and 7 from J, leaving 13 bases between them. This CDR3 contains 14 residues. CDR3 bases: TGTGCCAGCTCCTCAGAGGGGTGGAATTCACCCCTCCACTTT. This encodes CASSSEGWNSPLHF.

The chain couples TRBV19 to TRBJ1-1; tentatively, D is TRBD1 (5 bases). Germline loops: CDR1 LNHDA, CDR2 SQIVND (reference sequence). The V end lost 5 bases, the J end lost 0 bases, and 7 bases lay between the germline ends. CDR3 length: 13 amino acids. The CDR3 loop reads CASSSTVNTEAFF. The CDR3 region has the DNA TGTGCCAGTAGTTCGACAGTGAACACTGAAGCTTTCTTT.

The V call is TRBV19, the J call TRBJ1-3; TRBD1 might be the D (6 bases). This CDR3 is built from 13 residues. Germline V gene sequence: CDR1 LNHDA, CDR2 SQIVND (reference sequence). The DNA for the CDR3 is TGTGCGGCAGGGGTTCCCTCTGGAAACACCATATATTTT. It yields the protein CAAGVPSGNTIYF.

In its sample, this clone was seen a few times. The chain combines TRBV6-1 with TRBJ2-7; possibly TRBD1 for D (5 bases). V dropped 1 base and J dropped 2 bases, with 12 bases sitting between them. Germline-derived CDR1 and CDR2 are MNHNS and SASEGT. CDR3 length equals 15 residues. CDR3: CASSEGAGSPYEQYF. CDR3 DNA: TGTGCCAGCAGTGAAGGGGCAGGGTCACCCTACGAGCAGTACTTC.

The chain carries TRBV12-5 and TRBJ1-1; no firm D call. The length of the CDR3 is 16 residues. Germline CDR1 LGHNT, CDR2 FRNRAP. V gave up 1 base and J gave up 1 base, with 13 bases separating them. The CDR3 here is CASGLARASSNTEAFF. The CDR3 DNA follows: TGTGCTAGTGGTTTGGCCCGGGCTAGTTCGAACACTGAAGCTTTCTTT.

The V call is TRBV27, the J call TRBJ1-2, with 8 nucleotides matching TRBD1. CDR1 MNHEY and CDR2 SMNVEV come from the germline V gene (reference sequence). Losses at the gene ends were 7 bases for V and 4 bases for J; bases not matched to a gene: 2. The CDR3 spans 12 residues. CDR3 sequence reads: CASTGTGYGYTF. CDR3 in DNA: TGTGCCAGCACCGGGACAGGCTATGGCTACACCTTC.

The V call is TRBV30, the J call TRBJ1-4, with D possibly TRBD1 on 6 matching bases. CDR3 length: 13 amino acids. V lost 8 bases and J 8 bases, leaving 18 bases between the germline ends. Per the germline V gene, CDR1 is GTSNPN and CDR2 is SVGIG (reference sequence). As DNA, the CDR3 is TGTGCCGGCCACAGGGCTCAGGGCGAAAAACTGTTTTTT. Protein sequence: CAGHRAQGEKLFF. The full variable domain, completed using reference TRBV30 and TRBJ1-4, is SQTIHQWPATLVQPVGSPLSLECTVEGTSNPNLYWYRQAAGRGLQLLFYSVGIGQISSEVPQNLSASRPQDRQFILSSKKLLLSDSGFYLCAGHRAQGEKLFFGSGTQLSVL.

The chain is built from TRBV7-9 and TRBJ2-7; D not resolved. Germline-derived CDR1 and CDR2 are SEHNR and FQNEAQ (reference sequence). The germline V and J ends were trimmed by 4 bases and 5 bases, with 9 bases remaining between them. The CDR3 is made up of 12 amino acids. The CDR3 spells CASSWVGNEQYF. CDR3 sequence (DNA): TGTGCCAGCAGCTGGGTCGGCAACGAGCAGTACTTC.

The chain carries TRBV5-1 and TRBJ2-1; 10 nucleotides align to TRBD2. Germline trimming cut 2 bases from V and 5 bases from J; bases unmatched to any gene: 7. There are 16 residues in the CDR3. Germline lookup yields CDR1 SGHRS and CDR2 YFSETQ. The CDR3 reads CASSFDLAGEDNEQFF. The CDR3 DNA follows: TGCGCCAGCAGCTTTGACCTAGCGGGAGAAGACAATGAGCAGTTCTTC.

This chain uses TRBV6-5 with TRBJ2-3; 9 bases are a match to TRBD1. The CDR3 is 15 residues long. In germline, CDR1 is MNHEY, CDR2 SVGAGI. V trimming: 6 bases; J trimming: 4 bases; junction bases outside the gene matches: 8. CDR3 sequence (DNA): TGTGCCAGCAGCCCAGACAGGGGGGTACCAGATACGCAGTATTTT. As protein: CASSPDRGVPDTQYF.

This chain joins TRBV2 and TRBJ2-7; tentative D call: TRBD1 (5 bases). From germline, CDR1 is SNHLY and CDR2 FYNNEI. Trimming took 4 bases from V and 2 from J, leaving 6 bases between them. CDR3 length equals 12 residues. The CDR3 nucleotides read TGTGCCAGCAGTGCAGGGACCTACGAGCAGTACTTC. This encodes CASSAGTYEQYF.

The V gene is TRBV10-1, the J gene TRBJ2-3; a possible D gene is TRBD2 (6 bases). The V end lost 4 bases, the J end lost 1 base, and 12 bases lay between the germline ends. There are 15 residues in the CDR3. The germline gives CDR1 WNHNN, CDR2 SYGVQD (reference sequence). CDR3 in DNA: TGCGCCAGCAGTGCTGCGCGGGACGGCACAGATACGCAGTATTTT. Protein: CASSAARDGTDTQYF.

This chain joins TRBV2 and TRBJ1-2; TRBD1 is a possible D gene (6 bases). This CDR3 has 15 amino acids. Germline V lookup: CDR1 SNHLY, CDR2 FYNNEI. The V gene lost 11 bases and the J gene lost 8 bases, with 27 bases spanning the gap. The CDR3 region has the DNA TGTGCCCAACAGCCCCGAGGACAGACCCATGGAGGCTACACCTTC. This sequence encodes CAQQPRGQTHGGYTF.

The rearrangement uses TRBV7-3 and TRBJ2-5; 7 bases map to TRBD1. CDR3 length equals 15 residues. Germline-derived CDR1 and CDR2 are SGHTA and FQGTGA. V lost 5 bases and J lost 0; bases outside the gene matches: 6. The CDR3, as DNA: TGTGCCAGCAGCGCCTCGGGACAGTACCAAGAGACCCAGTACTTC. Its protein is CASSASGQYQETQYF.

V gene TRBV5-4 combines with J gene TRBJ1-2, with no clear D. The ends were cut back, 3 bases at V and 4 bases at J, with 13 bases in the middle. The CDR3 is 14 residues long. Germline lookup yields CDR1 SGHNT and CDR2 YYREEE (reference sequence). The CDR3 sequence: CASSWGGLGYGYTF. CDR3 nucleotide sequence: TGTGCCAGCAGCTGGGGTGGGCTGGGCTATGGCTACACCTTC.

The chain couples TRBV12-3 or TRBV12-4 to TRBJ1-6; D unresolved. V shed 0 bases and J shed 11 bases, with 8 bases lying between them. The length of the CDR3 is 13 residues. The CDR3 loop is CASSLASVAPLHF. The CDR3 DNA sequence: TGTGCCAGCAGTTTAGCTTCAGTTGCACCCCTCCACTTT.

The chain is built from TRBV7-2 and TRBJ1-2; 12 nucleotides line up with TRBD1. The germline V gene encodes CDR1 SGHTA and CDR2 FQGNSA. The CDR3 consists of 18 residues. Unmatched junction bases numbered 16, after V lost 4 bases and J lost 7 bases. CDR3 loop: CASSSHGTGGYLWSGYTF. As DNA, the CDR3 is TGTGCCAGCAGCTCCCACGGGACAGGGGGCTACCTGTGGAGTGGCTACACCTTC.

The rearrangement uses TRBV30 and TRBJ2-7; D is unresolved. Germline-derived CDR1 and CDR2 are GTSNPN and SVGIG (reference sequence). Trimming shortened V by 0 bases and J by 5 bases, and 11 bases separated the two germline ends. The CDR3 contains 13 residues. In nucleotides, the CDR3 is TGTGCCTGGAGTGTAGGGCGTCCGGACGAGCAGTACTTC. Its translation: CAWSVGRPDEQYF.

The J gene is TRBJ2-3, the V gene TRBV9, with D possibly TRBD2 on 6 matching bases. The CDR3 runs 14 residues. Trimming cost V 0 bases and J 6 bases, with 11 bases left between them. CDR1 is SGDLS and CDR2 is YYNGEE in the germline V gene. The chain's CDR3 is CASSVDGGLDTQYF. The CDR3 nucleotides read TGTGCCAGCAGCGTAGATGGGGGGTTGGATACGCAGTATTTT.

CDR3 DNA sequence: TGTGCCAGCAGCCTAGGACAGGGCGGATGGGATGAGCAGTTCTTC. Translating it yields CASSLGQGGWDEQFF. V and J are TRBV2 and TRBJ2-1; TRBD1 matches 8 bases. CDR1 and CDR2 from the germline V gene are SNHLY and FYNNEI. The CDR3 totals 15 residues. The ends lost 6 bases at V and 8 bases at J; junction bases unmatched: 12.